The rows below give T cell receptor beta chains drawn from one sample of a study of blood T cells in healthy people across ages. TCRdb re-derived calls from the 5' RACE reads in MiXCR, one entry per CDR3 protein. The sample includes 850,000 to 1,100,000 distinct CDR3 sequences, roughly two fifths of them seen just once. The specimen sequenced was blood. The origin of the receptors is a man between 18 and 35 years old in good health. Both conserved end residues are trimmed from each CDR3.

v_call,j_call,cdr3_aa
TRBV20-1,TRBJ2-7,SARRGLGQY
TRBV21-1,TRBJ2-7,ASTGPSTLYEQY
TRBV9,TRBJ2-5,ASSVEQYETQY
TRBV5-1,TRBJ2-1,ASSLAPGGMDEQF
TRBV2,TRBJ1-4,ASSEARAFREKLF
TRBV5-1,TRBJ2-3,ASSSDRLGSTDTQY
TRBV7-2,TRBJ2-5,ASSLSRLETQY
TRBV6-2/TRBV6-3,TRBJ2-7,ASSDGTETYEQY
TRBV7-3,TRBJ1-1,ASSLNAGDSSEAF
TRBV4-1,TRBJ1-3,ASSTIQGIAGNTIY
TRBV6-5,TRBJ1-5,ASRGHKPNQPQH
TRBV10-1,TRBJ1-2,ASSDPRLDGYT
TRBV20-1,TRBJ1-4,SARRGVEEKLF
TRBV4-2,TRBJ2-1,ASRVAGGDNEQF
TRBV4-3,TRBJ1-5,ASSQEWPDSNQPQH
TRBV29-1,TRBJ1-1,SAKGQLMNTEAF
TRBV9,TRBJ1-1,ASSSRMGLADTEAF
TRBV12-3/TRBV12-4,TRBJ1-4,ASSLDSHNEKLF
TRBV14,TRBJ2-7,ASSQGLVQEIQY
TRBV5-6,TRBJ1-5,ASSLWDRSQPQH
TRBV5-1,TRBJ2-1,ASSLEGTAYNEQF
TRBV7-9,TRBJ2-5,ASSLSYRVETQY
TRBV28,TRBJ2-1,ASSSRLGENEQF
TRBV6-2/TRBV6-3,TRBJ1-1,ASSRPRGIRNTEAF
TRBV4-3,TRBJ1-1,ASSREGQGNTEAF
TRBV7-6,TRBJ2-3,ASSPPLSDTQY
TRBV6-6,TRBJ1-2,ASSAGLDYGYT
TRBV18,TRBJ1-2,ASQPRQGPPGYT
TRBV6-5,TRBJ1-6,ASSYSPGVSPLH
TRBV7-9,TRBJ1-1,ASSSALGGTEAF
TRBV6-6,TRBJ1-6,ASSYENRNSPPH
TRBV10-3,-,AIRGTGSEQY
TRBV5-1,TRBJ2-7,ASSFTQHGTGGFYEQY
TRBV7-6,TRBJ1-1,ASSPDSQQEAF
TRBV4-2,TRBJ2-1,ASSQVAGSSYNEQF
TRBV20-1,TRBJ2-1,SARVGGGVSYNEQF
TRBV29-1,TRBJ1-1,SVRDRGPNTEAF
TRBV7-9,TRBJ1-1,ASQASGGNTEAF
TRBV6-2/TRBV6-3,TRBJ2-1,ASSRTSDNEQF
TRBV7-9,TRBJ1-2,ASSVIQGIGYT
TRBV7-2,-,AGSVNREATQY